Listed below are T cell receptor beta chains from one sample, sequenced in a study of shared clonotypes between healthy human individuals. TCRdb's copy holds only in-frame clones and misses some; the assay was immunoSEQ multiplex PCR. The data contain 2 million to 2.5 million clones, about 95% of them singletons. The specimen was naive CD8+ T cells sorted from blood. Every receptor here comes from a man between 18 and 35 years old in good health. Each CDR3 is given with its conserved first and last residue. The order of the fields is V gene, D gene, CDR3 protein. The D gene is left open where the match is weak.

V gene: TRBV2
D gene: NA
CDR3 protein: CASRDIHTVSLDYGYTF

V gene: TRBV7-9
D gene: TRBD2
CDR3 protein: CASSLGSSGGLEQFF

V gene: TRBV6-5
D gene: NA
CDR3 protein: CASSYSSVGSTGELFF

V gene: TRBV10-3
D gene: NA
CDR3 protein: CAISENRDTEAFF

V gene: TRBV10-3
D gene: NA
CDR3 protein: CAISDVGANTEAFF

V gene: TRBV15
D gene: NA
CDR3 protein: CATSRVVQETQYF

V gene: TRBV11-2
D gene: TRBD2
CDR3 protein: CASSFSQLAGGEQETQYF

V gene: TRBV28
D gene: TRBD2
CDR3 protein: CASSLDSGVYEQYF

V gene: TRBV4-2
D gene: NA
CDR3 protein: CASSKTVEGYYEQYF

V gene: TRBV6-6
D gene: NA
CDR3 protein: CASSYATGLDYEQYF

V gene: TRBV6-5
D gene: TRBD1
CDR3 protein: CASRPSGQGRETQYF

V gene: TRBV4-3
D gene: NA
CDR3 protein: CASSQDLSSYNEQFF

V gene: TRBV28
D gene: NA
CDR3 protein: CASNYDRSEQYF

V gene: TRBV11-1
D gene: NA
CDR3 protein: CASTPGRTGANVLTF

V gene: TRBV7-9
D gene: NA
CDR3 protein: CASRHGTDNEQFF

V gene: TRBV4-1
D gene: NA
CDR3 protein: CASSPTVISNQPQHF

V gene: TRBV4-1
D gene: TRBD1
CDR3 protein: CASSQKQGVSSPLHF

V gene: TRBV27
D gene: TRBD1
CDR3 protein: CASSLRDRGRNQPQHF

V gene: TRBV7-9
D gene: NA
CDR3 protein: CASSLFQGGVGEKLFF